These 23 T cell receptor beta chains were sequenced from one sample in a study of CD8 T cells in Susac syndrome. cDNA came from roughly 0.47 to 1 ug RNA primed by random hexamers. From the immunoSEQ multiplex PCR reads, TCRdb called clonotypes with MiXCR, one entry per CDR3 protein. The sample contains 250,000 to 300,000 distinct CDR3 sequences, 89% of which appear only once. Sequenced: CD8+ T cells from PBMCs. These receptors came from a human donor with multiple sclerosis.

This clonotype is a singleton in its sample. The chain uses TRBV11-2 and TRBJ2-5, with D perhaps matching TRBD2 (5 bases). V lost 1 base to trimming and J lost 2 bases, with 11 bases between them. Germline V gene lookup returns CDR1 SGHAT and CDR2 FQNNGV. This CDR3 has 15 amino acids. In DNA form, the CDR3 reads TGTGCCAGCAGCTTAGGGGAGAGGCGTCAAGAGACCCAGTACTTC. Translation: CASSLGERRQETQYF.

The rearrangement links TRBV20-1 to TRBJ2-5, with a tentative D call TRBD1 (5 bases). CDR3 length: 18 residues. Germline CDR1 is DFQATT and CDR2 is SNEGSKA (reference sequence). Trimming shortened V by 0 bases and J by 1 base, and 21 bases separated the two germline ends. CDR3 in amino acids: CSARDPVGQGPIQETQYF. As DNA, the CDR3 is TGCAGTGCTAGAGATCCGGTCGGACAAGGCCCCATCCAAGAGACCCAGTACTTC.

V and J are TRBV2 and TRBJ1-1; a weak D match, TRBD1 (5 bases). The V end lost 1 base, the J end lost 3 bases, and 6 bases lay between the germline ends. Germline assignment: CDR1 SNHLY and CDR2 FYNNEI. CDR3 length equals 13 residues. CDR3 sequence reads: CASSEGGDTEAFF. The CDR3 DNA sequence: TGTGCCAGCAGTGAAGGGGGGGACACTGAAGCTTTCTTT.

This sequence joins TRBV4-3 and TRBJ1-2; 7 nucleotides agree with TRBD1. The CDR3 contains 13 residues. Looked up from germline, CDR1 is LGHNA and CDR2 is YSLEER. With 1 base clipped from V and 5 bases from J, the junction kept 1 base outside the gene matches. Here the CDR3 reads CASSQGQGYGYTF. The CDR3 nucleotides read TGCGCCAGCAGCCAAGGACAGGGTTATGGCTACACCTTC.

This clonotype was detected once. The chain carries TRBV6-5 and TRBJ2-7; 11 nucleotides match TRBD2. Germline V lookup: CDR1 MNHEY, CDR2 SVGAGI. The length of the CDR3 is 15 residues. Trimming cost V 6 bases and J 5 bases; bases outside gene matches: 9. CDR3 region: CASRQLAGALDEQYF. CDR3 in DNA: TGTGCCAGCAGGCAACTAGCGGGAGCTCTTGACGAGCAGTACTTC.

In its sample, this clonotype was seen once. The chain carries TRBV20-1 and TRBJ2-3, with unresolved D. Germline values: CDR1 DFQATT, CDR2 SNEGSKA (reference sequence). The CDR3 is 16 residues long. Trimming shortened V by 0 bases and J by 8 bases, and 21 bases separated the two germline ends. CDR3 protein: CSARDPPNQVLGTQYF. The CDR3 bases are TGCAGTGCTAGAGATCCCCCTAACCAGGTGTTAGGTACGCAGTATTTT.

The rearrangement uses TRBV7-9 and TRBJ2-7, with D unresolved. This CDR3 is 13 amino acids long. With 5 bases removed from V and 7 bases from J, the gap between germline ends came to 15 bases. CDR1 and CDR2 (germline): SEHNR, FQNEAQ (reference sequence). DNA of the CDR3: TGTGCCAGCAGCCCGACATCCGCGCGGGAGCAGTACTTC. Protein: CASSPTSAREQYF.

V and J are TRBV27 and TRBJ1-2; no definite D call. The length of the CDR3 is 17 residues. Germline lookup yields CDR1 MNHEY and CDR2 SMNVEV (reference sequence). V was shortened by 0 bases and J by 5 bases, with 19 bases between the two germline ends. CDR3 in DNA: TGTGCCAGCAGTTTATCATTGTCGTATGCCTCGCGGTATGGCTACACCTTC. It yields the protein CASSLSLSYASRYGYTF.

V and J are TRBV28 and TRBJ2-7, with 8 bases lining up with TRBD1. The CDR3 runs to 15 residues. In germline, CDR1 is MDHEN, CDR2 SYDVKM. V shed 5 bases and J 5 bases; nucleotides not matched to a gene: 11. CDR3 amino acids: CASSITPTGGNEQYF. The CDR3 DNA follows: TGTGCCAGCAGTATTACCCCTACAGGGGGAAACGAGCAGTACTTC.

V usage is TRBV5-4 and J usage is TRBJ2-7, with 8 bases that match TRBD2. Per the germline V gene, CDR1 is SGHNT and CDR2 is YYREEE (reference sequence). The CDR3 loop spans 17 amino acids. V dropped 1 base and J dropped 2; count of bases not matched to a gene: 11. The CDR3 DNA reads as TGTGCCAGCAGCTTGTCCCCAGAGGGACTAGTAACCTACGAGCAGTACTTC. It yields the protein CASSLSPEGLVTYEQYF. Full variable domain (rest looked up from reference TRBV5-4 and TRBJ2-7): ETGVTQSPTHLIKTRGQQVTLRCSSQSGHNTVSWYQQALGQGPQFIFQYYREEENGRGNFPPRFSGLQFPNYSSELNVNALELDDSALYLCASSLSPEGLVTYEQYFGPGTRLTVT.

The chain combines TRBV30 with TRBJ2-1; either TRBD1 or TRBD2 may supply D (5 bases each). The ends were cut back, 0 bases at V and 3 bases at J, with 12 bases in the middle. The CDR3 contains 15 residues. CDR1 and CDR2 (germline): GTSNPN, SVGIG (reference sequence). The CDR3 DNA reads TGTGCCTGGAGTGTAGATGGGACCTACTACAATGAGCAGTTCTTC. This translates into CAWSVDGTYYNEQFF.

This clonotype was observed once. The chain joins TRBV11-3 to TRBJ2-1; D is undetermined. CDR1 SGHNT and CDR2 YENEEA come from the germline V gene. V lost 8 bases and J lost 6, with 17 bases in between. The CDR3 sequence is 14 residues long. The CDR3 sequence is CASSTRETPNEQFF. CDR3 DNA sequence: TGTGCCAGCTCTACGCGAGAAACCCCCAATGAGCAGTTCTTC. The complete variable domain, with remaining parts taken from reference TRBV11-3 and TRBJ2-1, reads EAGVVQSPRYKIIEKKQPVAFWCNPISGHNTLYWYLQNLGQGPELLIRYENEEAVDDSQLPKDRFSAERLKGVDSTLKIQPAELGDSAVYLCASSTRETPNEQFFGPGTRLTVL.

V and J are TRBV28 and TRBJ2-3; perhaps TRBD2 as D (6 bases). Germline V lookup: CDR1 MDHEN, CDR2 SYDVKM. This CDR3 spans 16 amino acids. The V end lost 10 bases, the J end lost 0 bases, and 20 bases lay between the germline ends. CDR3 sequence: CATNPLPGTSTDTQYF. CDR3 sequence (DNA): TGTGCCACCAACCCTTTGCCAGGGACTAGCACAGATACGCAGTATTTT.

This chain joins TRBV9 and TRBJ2-7, with D unresolved. There are 15 residues in the CDR3. CDR1 SGDLS and CDR2 YYNGEE come from the germline V gene. Trimming cost V 0 bases and J 2 bases, with 12 bases left between them. CDR3 loop: CASSVVPSPTYEQYF. CDR3 in DNA: TGTGCCAGCAGCGTAGTACCGTCACCCACCTACGAGCAGTACTTC.

The chain couples TRBV12-3 or TRBV12-4 to TRBJ2-3; D gene uncertain. V was shortened by 7 bases and J by 3 bases, with 17 bases between the two germline ends. The CDR3 extends over 15 amino acids. This chain's CDR3 is CASNPESPRTDTQYF. DNA of the CDR3: TGTGCCAGCAACCCTGAGAGTCCTAGAACAGATACGCAGTATTTT.

Here the CDR3 reads CASSQDPGSPNEKLFF. CDR3 bases: TGCGCCAGCAGCCAAGACCCCGGAAGTCCCAATGAAAAACTGTTTTTT. The rearrangement links TRBV4-1 to TRBJ1-4, with D unresolved. V was trimmed by 0 bases and J by 5 bases, leaving 13 bases between them. The CDR3 is 16 amino acids. Per germline, CDR1 MGHRA and CDR2 YSYEKL.

This clonotype appeared once. The chain employs TRBV9 and TRBJ2-1; 12 bases map to TRBD2. J lost 9 bases, V lost 0 bases, and 1 base had no gene match. Germline CDR1 and CDR2: SGDLS and YYNGEE. The CDR3 is made up of 14 amino acids. CDR3 amino acids: CASSVGLAGVEQFF. The CDR3 DNA follows: TGTGCCAGCAGCGTAGGACTAGCGGGGGTTGAGCAGTTCTTC. The whole variable domain, remainder taken from reference TRBV9 and TRBJ2-1, is DSGVTQTPKHLITATGQRVTLRCSPRSGDLSVYWYQQSLDQGLQFLIQYYNGEERAKGNILERFSAQQFPDLHSELNLSSLELGDSALYFCASSVGLAGVEQFFGPGTRLTVL.

The J gene is TRBJ2-6, the V gene TRBV5-1; 7 nucleotides agree with TRBD1. This CDR3 region has 14 residues. CDR1 SGHRS and CDR2 YFSETQ come from the germline V gene. Germline trimming cut 6 bases from V and 4 bases from J; bases unmatched to any gene: 4. DNA for the CDR3: TGCGCCAGCAACACAGGGGTGGGGGCCAACGTCCTGACTTTC. It yields the protein CASNTGVGANVLTF.

V and J are TRBV7-9 and TRBJ2-1, with 9 positions matching TRBD2. This CDR3 has 16 residues. Unmatched junction bases numbered 10, after V lost 4 bases and J lost 6 bases. Germline CDR1 is SEHNR and CDR2 is FQNEAQ (reference sequence). CDR3 bases: TGTGCCAGCAGCTCCCCCGGTTTAGCGGGAGCCAATGAGCAGTTCTTC. This encodes CASSSPGLAGANEQFF.

The gene calls are TRBV4-2 and TRBJ2-4; no definite D call. V lost 4 bases to trimming and J lost 0 bases, with 16 bases between them. This CDR3 comprises 17 residues. The germline CDR1 and CDR2 sequences are LGHNA and YNFKEQ. CDR3: CASSPHRGSQAKNIQYF. The CDR3 region has the DNA TGTGCCAGCAGCCCCCACCGCGGCTCCCAAGCCAAAAACATTCAGTACTTC.

The genes are TRBV6-5 and TRBJ2-6; D possibly corresponds to TRBD2 (6 bases). Germline loops: CDR1 MNHEY, CDR2 SVGAGI. V lost 3 bases, J lost 0 bases, and 18 bases lay in between. This CDR3 has 19 residues. The CDR3 region has the DNA TGTGCCAGCAGTTATCTTGTCGGGACGGGAGACTCTGGGGCCAACGTCCTGACTTTC. Its protein product is CASSYLVGTGDSGANVLTF.

The rearrangement uses TRBV7-9 and TRBJ2-7; TRBD2 might be the D (5 bases). The V and J ends lost 9 bases and 2 bases respectively, with 14 bases between them. Germline CDR1 and CDR2: SEHNR and FQNEAQ (reference sequence). This CDR3 has 13 amino acids. CDR3 amino acids: CASVGGSTYEQYF. In DNA, the CDR3 is TGTGCCAGTGTAGGAGGTTCTACCTACGAGCAGTACTTC.

The V gene is TRBV11-1, the J gene TRBJ2-7, with TRBD2 as a possible D gene (7 bases). The CDR3 runs to 12 residues. Germline assignment: CDR1 SGHAT and CDR2 FQDESV (reference sequence). V was trimmed by 7 bases and J by 6 bases, leaving 13 bases between them. The CDR3 sequence: CASMPGEGEQYF. CDR3 nucleotides: TGTGCCAGCATGCCAGGGGAGGGCGAGCAGTACTTC.